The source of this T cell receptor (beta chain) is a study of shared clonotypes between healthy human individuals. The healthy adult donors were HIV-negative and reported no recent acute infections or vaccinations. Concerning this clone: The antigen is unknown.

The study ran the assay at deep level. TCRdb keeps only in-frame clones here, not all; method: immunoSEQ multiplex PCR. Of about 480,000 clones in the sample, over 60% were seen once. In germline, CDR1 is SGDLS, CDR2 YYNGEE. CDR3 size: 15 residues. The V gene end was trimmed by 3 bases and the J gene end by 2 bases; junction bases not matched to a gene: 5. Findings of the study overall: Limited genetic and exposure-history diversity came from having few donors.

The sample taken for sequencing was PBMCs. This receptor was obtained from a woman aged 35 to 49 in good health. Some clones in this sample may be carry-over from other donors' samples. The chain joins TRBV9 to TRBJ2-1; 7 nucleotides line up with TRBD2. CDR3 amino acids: CASSAASGAYNEQFF. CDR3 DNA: TGTGCCAGCAGCGCCGCAAGCGGGGCCTACAATGAGCAGTTCTTC.